Below are 22 T cell receptor beta chains sequenced from a single sample in a study of CD8+CD57+ T cells in acquired aplastic anemia. TCR beta VDJ and CDR3 profiles were obtained from a genomic DNA template. TCRdb re-called the reads through MiXCR, storing one row per CDR3 protein. Counted here are 65,000 or so distinct CDR3 sequences, 55% occurring once; the ten biggest clones make up under 2.5%. Sequences were obtained from sorted CD4+, CD8+, or CD8+CD57+ T cells (not recorded which) from PBMCs. These TCRs come from a human donor in good health, serving as a control.

V gene TRBV10-1 combines with J gene TRBJ1-6; the D is unclear. CDR3 length equals 12 residues. V lost 8 bases and J 9 bases, leaving 11 bases between the germline ends. Germline values: CDR1 WNHNN, CDR2 SYGVQD (reference sequence). CDR3 protein: CASGSYASPLHF. Written as DNA, the CDR3 is TGCGCCAGCGGGTCTTATGCTTCACCCCTCCACTTT.

The J gene is TRBJ2-5, the V gene TRBV24-1; D gene ambiguous. The CDR3 runs 12 residues. Trimming shortened V by 4 bases and J by 9 bases, and 11 bases separated the two germline ends. The V gene's germline CDR1 is KGHDR and CDR2 SFDVKD. The CDR3 loop is CATSDSSQPQYF. Here the CDR3 DNA reads TGTGCCACCAGTGACAGTAGTCAGCCCCAGTACTTC.

This clonotype was seen many times. A much larger clone sits a single nucleotide away, making a read error possible. The CDR3 coding sequence is TGTGCCAGCAGCTCGGACAGGAGCCAAGAGATCCAGTACTTC. Amino acids: CASSSDRSQEIQYF. The J gene is TRBJ2-5, the V gene TRBV7-8, with TRBD1 matching 7 bases. Germline V CDR1 and CDR2: SGHVS, FQNEAQ. The CDR3 has 14 residues.

The V and J genes are TRBV7-9 and TRBJ2-7; TRBD2 aligns across 7 bases. The CDR3 has 14 residues. Unmatched junction bases numbered 9, after V lost 6 bases and J lost 4 bases. Germline V gene sequence: CDR1 SEHNR, CDR2 FQNEAQ (reference sequence). CDR3 region: CASRSQGGIYEQYF. The CDR3 DNA is TGTGCCAGCAGATCTCAGGGAGGGATTTACGAGCAGTACTTC.

This chain connects TRBV5-1 to TRBJ2-3; 11 bases line up with TRBD1. Germline values: CDR1 SGHRS, CDR2 YFSETQ. The CDR3 length is 15 residues. V shed 2 bases, J shed 6 bases, and the junction held 5 bases outside the gene matches. For the CDR3, the DNA is TGCGCCAGCAGCTTACGGGACAGGGGGAGGGATACGCAGTATTTT. This translates into CASSLRDRGRDTQYF.

The V and J genes are TRBV11-1 and TRBJ2-3, with 9 bases that match TRBD2. With V trimmed by 7 bases and J by 0 bases, 8 bases remained unmatched. CDR3 length equals 16 residues. CDR1 and CDR2 (germline): SGHAT, FQDESV (reference sequence). The CDR3 is CASTKQRGASTDTQYF. Written as DNA, the CDR3 is TGTGCCAGCACCAAACAGCGGGGGGCAAGCACAGATACGCAGTATTTT.

This clonotype was seen only once. The V and J genes are TRBV11-2 and TRBJ2-1; D could derive from TRBD1 or TRBD2 (6 bases each). The CDR3 runs to 14 residues. Germline V gene data show CDR1 as SGHAT and CDR2 as FQNNGV. The V gene lost 7 bases and the J gene lost 6 bases, with 16 bases spanning the gap. The chain's CDR3 is CASTPRTAGNEQFF. In DNA, the CDR3 is TGTGCCAGCACCCCCCGGACAGCGGGCAATGAGCAGTTCTTC.

On this clonotype: Just one base apart from a much larger clone, this may be a read error. The chain recombines TRBV10-3 with TRBJ1-3, with 7 bases that match TRBD1. The germline gives CDR1 ENHRY, CDR2 SYGVKD. CDR3 length equals 14 residues. Trimming removed 2 bases from V and 2 bases from J; junction bases left unmatched: 0. The CDR3 here is CAISETGAGNTIYF. The CDR3 DNA follows: TGTGCCATCAGTGAGACAGGGGCTGGAAACACCATATATTTT.

The chain recombines TRBV7-6 with TRBJ1-1; no firm D call. This CDR3 is built from 15 residues. CDR1 is SGHVS and CDR2 is FNYEAQ in the germline V gene. Trimming cost V 1 base and J 1 base, with 10 bases left between them. The CDR3 loop reads CASSLGLATNTEAFF. The DNA of the CDR3 is TGTGCCAGCAGCTTAGGTCTGGCGACGAACACTGAAGCTTTCTTT.

Remarks on this clonotype: A much larger clone sits a single nucleotide away, making a read error possible. This sequence joins TRBV4-2 and TRBJ2-7, with 10 nucleotides matching TRBD2. CDR3 size: 17 residues. The germline V gene has CDR1 LGHNA and CDR2 YNFKEQ. Losses at the gene ends were 4 bases for V and 7 bases for J; bases not matched to a gene: 16. CDR3 amino acids: CASSPMEGAGGPAEQYF. DNA of the CDR3: TGTGCCAGCAGCCCAATGGAAGGAGCGGGAGGGCCGGCTGAGCAGTACTTC.

The rearrangement uses TRBV20-1 and TRBJ2-7; D gene uncertain. The CDR3 totals 12 residues. The germline CDR1 and CDR2 sequences are DFQATT and SNEGSKA (reference sequence). The CDR3 spells CSARLDGYEQYF. CDR3 DNA sequence: TGCAGCGCCAGACTGGATGGCTACGAGCAGTACTTC.

This clonotype was counted ten times or more. This chain joins TRBV20-1 and TRBJ2-1; TRBD2 matches 10 bases. This CDR3 has 15 residues. J lost 3 bases, V lost 2 bases, and 4 bases had no gene match. Germline CDR1 DFQATT, CDR2 SNEGSKA (reference sequence). CDR3 nucleotide sequence: TGCAGTGCTAGACCCGGGACTAGCGTCTACAATGAGCAGTTCTTC. Its translation: CSARPGTSVYNEQFF.

The chain couples TRBV11-2 to TRBJ2-1; D possibly corresponds to TRBD1 (6 bases). V was shortened by 6 bases and J by 2 bases, with 17 bases between the two germline ends. The CDR3 sequence is 16 residues long. Germline V gene sequence: CDR1 SGHAT, CDR2 FQNNGV. The CDR3 loop reads CASRQTGSLTYNEQFF. The CDR3 DNA reads as TGTGCCAGCAGACAAACAGGGAGTTTAACCTACAATGAGCAGTTCTTC. Looking up the rest from reference TRBV11-2 and TRBJ2-1 gives the full variable domain: EAGVAQSPRYKIIEKRQSVAFWCNPISGHATLYWYQQILGQGPKLLIQFQNNGVVDDSQLPKDRFSAERLKGVDSTLKIQPAKLEDSAVYLCASRQTGSLTYNEQFFGPGTRLTVL.

In its sample, this clonotype is medium-sized. The J gene is TRBJ2-7, the V gene TRBV19; D not resolved. Germline CDR1 LNHDA, CDR2 SQIVND (reference sequence). The CDR3 sequence is 15 residues long. The germline V and J ends were trimmed by 0 bases and 0 bases, with 9 bases remaining between them. CDR3 sequence: CASSIDLRSSYEQYF. Here the CDR3 DNA reads TGTGCCAGTAGTATAGATCTCCGGAGCTCCTACGAGCAGTACTTC. The complete variable domain, with remaining parts taken from reference TRBV19 and TRBJ2-7, reads DGGITQSPKYLFRKEGQNVTLSCEQNLNHDAMYWYRQDPGQGLRLIYYSQIVNDFQKGDIAEGYSVSREKKESFPLTVTSAQKNPTAFYLCASSIDLRSSYEQYFGPGTRLTVT.

This clonotype has ten or more counts. The chain recombines TRBV5-1 with TRBJ2-7; a possible D gene is TRBD1 (5 bases). CDR1 SGHRS and CDR2 YFSETQ come from the germline V gene. The germline V and J ends were trimmed by 0 bases and 1 base, with 14 bases remaining between them. The CDR3 has 16 amino acids. CDR3 bases: TGCGCCAGCAGCTTGGAGGGGCTAGAGGTTTCCTACGAGCAGTACTTC. It yields the protein CASSLEGLEVSYEQYF.

This clonotype was recorded many times. V is TRBV5-1 and J is TRBJ2-7; 14 nucleotides line up with TRBD2. This CDR3 has 16 amino acids. With 4 bases clipped from V and 6 bases from J, the junction kept 9 bases outside the gene matches. CDR1 is SGHRS and CDR2 is YFSETQ in the germline V gene. The CDR3 here is CASSRPTSGRVFEQYF. The CDR3 DNA sequence: TGCGCCAGCAGCCGACCGACTAGCGGGAGGGTATTCGAGCAGTACTTC.

Judged by abundance, this clonotype is medium-sized. The gene calls are TRBV15 and TRBJ1-5, with a weak D call TRBD1 (5 bases). CDR1 is LNHNV, CDR2 YYDKDF, per germline (reference sequence). V was cut by 4 bases and J by 1 base, with 8 bases left in between. The CDR3 has 14 residues. The CDR3 sequence is CATSTRVSNQPQHF. CDR3 sequence (DNA): TGTGCCACCAGCACCAGGGTGAGCAATCAGCCCCAGCATTTT.

The V and J genes are TRBV20-1 and TRBJ2-2; D is ambiguous. Germline CDR1 DFQATT, CDR2 SNEGSKA (reference sequence). This CDR3 has 17 residues. V dropped 3 bases and J dropped 5 bases, with 22 bases sitting between them. CDR3 nucleotide sequence: TGCAGTGCTAGGAGTTCTGAGGATTCCTGGGGTACCGGGGAGCTGTTTTTT. Amino acids: CSARSSEDSWGTGELFF.

This chain links TRBV19 with TRBJ1-2; the match to TRBD1 covers 7 bases. The V gene end was trimmed by 5 bases and the J gene end by 4 bases; junction bases not matched to a gene: 10. Germline V gene sequence: CDR1 LNHDA, CDR2 SQIVND (reference sequence). This CDR3 spans 15 amino acids. The DNA of the CDR3 is TGTGCCAGTAGTCCACGACAGGGAAGTGCCTATGGCTACACCTTC. Protein product: CASSPRQGSAYGYTF.

The gene calls are TRBV2 and TRBJ1-2; D possibly corresponds to TRBD1 (5 bases). CDR1 is SNHLY and CDR2 is FYNNEI in the germline V gene. Deletions cut 2 bases from V and 3 bases from J, with 10 bases between. CDR3 size: 14 residues. This CDR3 is CASSEQGGDYGYTF. CDR3 bases: TGTGCCAGCAGTGAACAGGGAGGAGACTATGGCTACACCTTC.

V is TRBV11-1 and J is TRBJ2-7, with D possibly TRBD1 on 6 matching bases. Germline loops: CDR1 SGHAT, CDR2 FQDESV (reference sequence). V was shortened by 6 bases and J by 6 bases, with 12 bases between the two germline ends. This CDR3 spans 12 amino acids. CDR3 amino acids: CASSRTGREQYV. The CDR3 DNA is TGTGCCAGCAGTCGAACAGGGCGCGAGCAGTACGTC.

Details on this clonotype: Possible read error: a much larger clone is one base away. V and J are TRBV12-3 or TRBV12-4 and TRBJ1-2; D gene unclear. The CDR3 loop spans 15 amino acids. DNA for the CDR3: TGTGCCAGCAGTTTAAACAACCCGACTAACTATAGCTACACCTTC. This codes for CASSLNNPTNYSYTF.